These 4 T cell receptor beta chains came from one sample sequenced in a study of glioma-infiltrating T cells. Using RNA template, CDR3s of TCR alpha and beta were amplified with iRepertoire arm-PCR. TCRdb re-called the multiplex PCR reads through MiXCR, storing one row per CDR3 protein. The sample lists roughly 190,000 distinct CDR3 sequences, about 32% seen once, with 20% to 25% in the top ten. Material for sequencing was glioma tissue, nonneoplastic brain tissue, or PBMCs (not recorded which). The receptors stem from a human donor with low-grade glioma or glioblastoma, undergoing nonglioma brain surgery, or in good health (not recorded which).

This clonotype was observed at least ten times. CDR3 in DNA: TGTGCCAGCAGCTCTTTCTCTAGCGGGAGAGGGGTGCAGTTCTTC. Translation: CASSSFSSGRGVQFF. V usage is TRBV5-4 and J usage is TRBJ2-1; 10 bases are shared with TRBD2. From germline, CDR1 is SGHNT and CDR2 YYREEE (reference sequence). The CDR3 is made up of 15 amino acids. The trim removed 3 bases at V and 12 bases at J, leaving 12 bases unmatched.

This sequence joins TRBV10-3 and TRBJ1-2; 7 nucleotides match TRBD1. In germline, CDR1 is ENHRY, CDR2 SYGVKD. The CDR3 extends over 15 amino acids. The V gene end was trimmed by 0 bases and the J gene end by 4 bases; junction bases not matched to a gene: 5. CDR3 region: CAISESGEGAYGYTF. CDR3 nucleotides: TGTGCCATCAGTGAGTCCGGTGAGGGGGCCTATGGCTACACCTTC.

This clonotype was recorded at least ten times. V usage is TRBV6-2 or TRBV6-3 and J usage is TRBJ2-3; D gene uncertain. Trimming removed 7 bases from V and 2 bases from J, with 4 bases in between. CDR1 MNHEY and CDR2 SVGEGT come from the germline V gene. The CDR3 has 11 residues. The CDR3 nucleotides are TGTGCCAGCACCAACACAGATACGCAGTATTTT. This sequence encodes CASTNTDTQYF.

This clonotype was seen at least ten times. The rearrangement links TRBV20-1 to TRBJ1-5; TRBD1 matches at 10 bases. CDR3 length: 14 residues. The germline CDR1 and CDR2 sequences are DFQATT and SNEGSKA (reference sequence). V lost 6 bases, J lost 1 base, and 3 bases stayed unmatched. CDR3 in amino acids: CSARTGGSNQPQHF. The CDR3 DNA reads TGCAGTGCAAGGACAGGGGGGAGCAATCAGCCCCAGCATTTT.